This T cell receptor (beta chain) was sequenced during a study of shared T cell receptors in the human thymus. Clones were read by immunoSEQ multiplex PCR, and TCRdb kept only the in-frame ones, dropping some. Of about 660,000 clones listed, approximately 87% were seen once; the top ten hold 0.01%. The CDR3 runs to 16 residues. Per the germline V gene, CDR1 is GTSNPN and CDR2 is SVGIG (reference sequence). Losses at the gene ends were 0 bases for V and 6 bases for J; bases not matched to a gene: 8. These data also featured in a second study, about human thymus T cells. Per that paper: Donation came from healthy Finnish infants having corrective surgery for congenital heart defects. It was from resections taken during corrective heart surgery that the thymus tissue came. In unrelated individuals, thymic repertoires overlapped highly, according to related research.

The sequence derives from a boy under three years old with a congenital heart defect. The chain employs TRBV30 and TRBJ1-6, with 7 nucleotides matching TRBD1. Specimen: thymocytes. The CDR3 reads CAWSVKEGQSNSPLHF. The CDR3 nucleotides read TGTGCCTGGAGTGTTAAGGAGGGACAGAGTAATTCACCCCTCCACTTT.